The source of this T cell receptor beta chain is a study of T cells in localized non-small cell lung cancer. Whole-study findings and limits: For the top 100 tumor clones, a median approximately 59 also appeared in adjacent lung. In uninvolved adjacent lung, T cell clonality reached its highest value, exceeding tumor.

Sequencing used immunoSEQ multiplex PCR; TCRdb keeps in-frame clones, though not all of them. The repertoire holds some 17,000 clones, around four fifths seen once, with 34% in the top ten. As concerns this clone: Antigen specificity is unknown. Distinct nucleotide sequences in the sample also encode this CDR3.

Germline CDR1 and CDR2: KGHSH and LQKENI. The trim removed 4 bases at V and 7 bases at J, leaving 6 bases unmatched. CDR3 size: 14 residues. The receptor comes from a male donor aged 60 or older with stage III lung adenocarcinoma. The rearrangement links TRBV18 to TRBJ1-5; 8 bases map to TRBD1. Here the sequenced sample was peripheral blood, taken before any cancer treatment. This CDR3 is CASSRTGFTQPQHF. The DNA of the CDR3 is TGTGCCAGCTCACGGACAGGGTTCACGCAGCCCCAGCATTTT.